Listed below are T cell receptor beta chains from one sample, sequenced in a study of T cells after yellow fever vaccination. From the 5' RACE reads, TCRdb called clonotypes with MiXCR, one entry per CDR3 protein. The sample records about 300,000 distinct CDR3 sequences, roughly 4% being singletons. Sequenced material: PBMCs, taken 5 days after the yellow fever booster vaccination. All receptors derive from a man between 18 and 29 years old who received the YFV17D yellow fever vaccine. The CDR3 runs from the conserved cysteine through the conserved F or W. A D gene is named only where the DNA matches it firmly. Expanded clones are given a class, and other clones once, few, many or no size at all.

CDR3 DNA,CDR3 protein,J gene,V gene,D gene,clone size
TGTGCCAGCAGTATAGCGGTCCTTAGGACCCAGTACTTC,CASSIAVLRTQYF,TRBJ2-5,TRBV28,-,many
TGCGCCAGCAGCCTACTGATAGCGGGGGTCGACACCGGGGAGCTGTTTTTT,CASSLLIAGVDTGELFF,TRBJ2-2,TRBV5-1,TRBD2,many
TGTGCCAGCTCGGGACAGGGGGCGCGGGTCAGTGCCAAAAACATTCAGTACTTC,CASSGQGARVSAKNIQYF,TRBJ2-4,TRBV7-9,TRBD1,many
TGTGCCAGCAGCTTAGAGTCTAGCGGGGCAGATACGCAGTATTTT,CASSLESSGADTQYF,TRBJ2-3,TRBV7-2,TRBD2,many
TGTGCCAGTAGTACCCTCGGGGGGGGCACCGGGGAGCTGTTTTTT,CASSTLGGGTGELFF,TRBJ2-2,TRBV19,TRBD2,few
TGTGCCAGCAGCCTCCAAACTCCCTGGAGGTACAATGAGCAGTTCTTC,CASSLQTPWRYNEQFF,TRBJ2-1,TRBV11-2,-,-
TGTGCCAGCAGCCCCGCCGACAGGCACGAGCAGTACTTC,CASSPADRHEQYF,TRBJ2-7,TRBV7-2,-,-
TGCAGTGCTTCGGTGGCGGGGGGGGTGCTAGATACGCAGTATTTT,CSASVAGGVLDTQYF,TRBJ2-3,TRBV20-1,TRBD2,-
TGTGCCATCAGTGACGGGGCAGCGGTACTAGCGCGGCCCCAGCATTTT,CAISDGAAVLARPQHF,TRBJ1-5,TRBV10-3,-,few
TGTGCCTGGGACCTCGGTCCCAATCAGCCCCAGCATTTT,CAWDLGPNQPQHF,TRBJ1-5,TRBV30,-,-
TGTGCCAGCAGTATTCTTACGCAGGGTAGCAAAGAGACCCAGTACTTC,CASSILTQGSKETQYF,TRBJ2-5,TRBV2,-,-
TGTGCCAGCAGCACTTATCAGGGTAAAGAGACCCAGTACTTC,CASSTYQGKETQYF,TRBJ2-5,TRBV13,-,few
TGTGCCAGCAGCCTCCGGACAGGGGATTCACCCCTCCACTTT,CASSLRTGDSPLHF,TRBJ1-6,TRBV9,TRBD1,few
TGTGCCACCACCCCGGGACCGGCCTACGAGCAGTACTTC,CATTPGPAYEQYF,TRBJ2-7,TRBV15,-,few
TGCAGTGCTAGAGAAGGGAACACCGGGGAGCTGTTTTTT,CSAREGNTGELFF,TRBJ2-2,TRBV20-1,-,-
TGTGCCAGCAGCTGGGGACAGGGGGCCAGGCAGTACTTC,CASSWGQGARQYF,TRBJ2-7,TRBV6-5,TRBD1,-
TGTGCCAGCACCACCTCCTACAATGAGCAGTTCTTC,CASTTSYNEQFF,TRBJ2-1,TRBV6-5,-,-
TGCGCCAGCAGCCACCTCCGGGCCGACGAGCAGTACTTC,CASSHLRADEQYF,TRBJ2-7,TRBV4-3,-,many
TGTGCCAGCAGGCCAGACAACAGGGACACTGAAGCTTTCTTT,CASRPDNRDTEAFF,TRBJ1-1,TRBV5-6,-,few
TGTGCCAGCAGCGTGGTAGTAGAGGGCCCCTCACTACGATATGGCTACACCTTC,CASSVVVEGPSLRYGYTF,TRBJ1-2,TRBV5-6,-,few
TGTGCCAGCAGCGTAGACGGGATCCCATACAATGAGCAGTTCTTC,CASSVDGIPYNEQFF,TRBJ2-1,TRBV9,-,-
TGTGCCAGCTCGCTAGTGGGCAAAAACATTCAGTACTTC,CASSLVGKNIQYF,TRBJ2-4,TRBV25-1,-,-
TGTGCCAGCATACTAAGACCGGGGAATCAGCCCCAGCATTTT,CASILRPGNQPQHF,TRBJ1-5,TRBV5-5,-,-
TGTGCCAGCAGTTTGGGGGTTCGGTCCTACGAGCAGTACTTC,CASSLGVRSYEQYF,TRBJ2-7,TRBV27,-,few
TGCGCCAGTGCGGGACAGGGGGCGGATGAGCAGTTCTTC,CASAGQGADEQFF,TRBJ2-1,TRBV5-1,TRBD1,many
TGTGCCACCAGTGAACTAGGGACAGCTGCGAACACCGGGGAGCTGTTTTTT,CATSELGTAANTGELFF,TRBJ2-2,TRBV24-1,TRBD1,-
TGTGCCAGCAGTTTACCCACCGGCAGGGGAGGTAATGAGCAGTTCTTC,CASSLPTGRGGNEQFF,TRBJ2-1,TRBV28,-,many
TGTGCCAGCAGCCAAGAGGGACATCGCTCTGGGGCCAACGTCCTGACTTTC,CASSQEGHRSGANVLTF,TRBJ2-6,TRBV4-2,-,many
TGTGCCAGCAGTCGGGGACAGGGACATCAGCCCCAGCATTTT,CASSRGQGHQPQHF,TRBJ1-5,TRBV2,TRBD1,many
TGTGCCAGCAGCGCCGTGTATAGCGGGGGGGGAAATGAGCAGTTCTTC,CASSAVYSGGGNEQFF,TRBJ2-1,TRBV5-6,TRBD2,-
TGTGCCACCAGCATGGATTCAGCCAAAAACATTCAGTACTTC,CATSMDSAKNIQYF,TRBJ2-4,TRBV6-2/TRBV6-3,-,many
TGTGCCAGCAGTGAACCGACTAGCGGGGATTACGAGCAGTACTTC,CASSEPTSGDYEQYF,TRBJ2-7,TRBV6-1,TRBD2,-
TGCGCCAGCAGCTCCGGGACGGGCCTCTACGAGCAGTACTTC,CASSSGTGLYEQYF,TRBJ2-7,TRBV5-1,-,many
TGTGCCGCCACAGACCCAGACACTGAAGCTTTCTTT,CAATDPDTEAFF,TRBJ1-1,TRBV10-3,-,-
TGTGCCACCAGTGATTGGGGGGGAGATACGCAGTATTTT,CATSDWGGDTQYF,TRBJ2-3,TRBV24-1,TRBD2,many
TGTGCCAGCTCGCCGCAGGGGGCTGTGAACACTGAAGCTTTCTTT,CASSPQGAVNTEAFF,TRBJ1-1,TRBV18,TRBD1,few
TGTGCCAGCTCACCACCGAGTGTAAGCAATCAGCCCCAGCATTTT,CASSPPSVSNQPQHF,TRBJ1-5,TRBV18,-,-
TGTGCCAGCAGCCCACAGGGCGGCGGGGGTACACCCCTCCACTTT,CASSPQGGGGTPLHF,TRBJ1-6,TRBV7-2,-,many
TGTGCCAGCAGCTTACTAGCGGGGTCCTACGAGCAGTACTTC,CASSLLAGSYEQYF,TRBJ2-7,TRBV7-3,TRBD2,many
TGTGCCAGCAGCCCGACTAGTTATGGCACAGATACGCAGTATTTT,CASSPTSYGTDTQYF,TRBJ2-3,TRBV6-5,-,many
TGTGCCATCAGTTATAATGGAAATGAGCAGTTCTTC,CAISYNGNEQFF,TRBJ2-1,TRBV10-3,-,few
TGTGCCAGCAGCCCCGGGACAGGGACAGTAGGCACAGATACGCAGTATTTT,CASSPGTGTVGTDTQYF,TRBJ2-3,TRBV4-2,TRBD1,many
TGTGCCATCAGCACAGGAGAATCTGACACTGAGCAGTTCTTC,CAISTGESDTEQFF,TRBJ2-1,TRBV10-3,-,few
TGCAGTGCTAGAAATCCGGGACGCCGAAGGGGCACAGATACGCAGTATTTT,CSARNPGRRRGTDTQYF,TRBJ2-3,TRBV20-1,-,many
TGTGCCAGCAGCTTATCCAACCCACAAGATACGCAGTATTTT,CASSLSNPQDTQYF,TRBJ2-3,TRBV7-3,-,few
TGTGCCAGCAGCTTCACTCTCGCCCGGGATGGCTACACCTTC,CASSFTLARDGYTF,TRBJ1-2,TRBV7-9,-,-
TGTGCCAGTAAAAGGAGTAGCAATCAGCCCCAGCATTTT,CASKRSSNQPQHF,TRBJ1-5,TRBV2,-,many
TGTGCCAGCAGAACCCGACTAGCGGGGACTCTCTCCTACGAGCAGTACTTC,CASRTRLAGTLSYEQYF,TRBJ2-7,TRBV6-2/TRBV6-3,TRBD2,few
TGTGCCAGCTCAGACCAGGGAACCACGTGGACTGAAGCTTTCTTT,CASSDQGTTWTEAFF,TRBJ1-1,TRBV18,-,few
TGTGCCAGCAGTATAGCGGGGGGGCCCGCCGGGGAGCTGTTTTTT,CASSIAGGPAGELFF,TRBJ2-2,TRBV7-2,TRBD2,-
TGTGCCAGCAGCAGGGGAAGGGTCTCTGGAAACACCATATATTTT,CASSRGRVSGNTIYF,TRBJ1-3,TRBV7-6,-,many
TGTGCCAGCAGTTCCCTACGGGGGGGAGCTTTCTTT,CASSSLRGGAFF,TRBJ1-1,TRBV28,-,-
TGTGCCAGCAGTCGTAAGGGTTCTGGGACCCAGTACTTC,CASSRKGSGTQYF,TRBJ2-5,TRBV12-3/TRBV12-4,-,few
TGTGCCAGCAGCCAAGTATGGGGCCGTAACACTGAAGCTTTCTTT,CASSQVWGRNTEAFF,TRBJ1-1,TRBV14,-,few
TGCAGTGCCAACGACCTATCATACAATGAGCAGTTCTTC,CSANDLSYNEQFF,TRBJ2-1,TRBV20-1,-,many
TGTGCCAGCAGCGGGACAGGGGGCACCGGGGAGCTGTTTTTT,CASSGTGGTGELFF,TRBJ2-2,TRBV7-9,TRBD1,many
TGCGCCAGCAGTAGAAACCAAGAGACCCAGTACTTC,CASSRNQETQYF,TRBJ2-5,TRBV5-1,-,many
TGTGCCAGCAAGGGGGAGTCCTCTGGGGCCAACGTCCTGACTTTC,CASKGESSGANVLTF,TRBJ2-6,TRBV27,-,few
TGCGCCAGCAGCTGGGGGCAGGGAACCTACGAGCAGTACTTC,CASSWGQGTYEQYF,TRBJ2-7,TRBV5-1,-,many
TGTGCCAGCAGTGCCCCGACAGGGATCCGCACAGATACGCAGTATTTT,CASSAPTGIRTDTQYF,TRBJ2-3,TRBV27,TRBD1,-